This T cell receptor (beta chain) comes out of a study of T cells after yellow fever vaccination. About the study: It was SMART-Seq v4 Ultra Low Input that prepared the fractions with low cell numbers. Overall study results and limits: Post-booster samples contained most primary-vaccination clones (approximately 97% CD4, almost 90% CD8).

The V gene's germline CDR1 is SEHNR and CDR2 FQNEAQ (reference sequence). This CDR3 contains 15 residues. V lost 4 bases and J 2 bases, leaving 12 bases between the germline ends. This clonotype was recorded a few times. Its matching antigen is unknown. A single record per CDR3 protein comes from TCRdb applying MiXCR to the 5' RACE reads. The sample carries 340,000 or so distinct CDR3 sequences, around 13% recorded once. This chain uses TRBV7-9 with TRBJ1-5, with TRBD1 as a possible D gene (6 bases). The TCR comes from a man younger than 35 who received the YFV17D yellow fever vaccine. The sample consisted of CD4+ T cells sorted from PBMCs, taken 15 days after the yellow fever booster vaccination. This chain's CDR3 is CASSSKSGGNQPQHF. The CDR3 DNA sequence: TGTGCCAGCAGCTCTAAATCAGGGGGCAATCAGCCCCAGCATTTT.